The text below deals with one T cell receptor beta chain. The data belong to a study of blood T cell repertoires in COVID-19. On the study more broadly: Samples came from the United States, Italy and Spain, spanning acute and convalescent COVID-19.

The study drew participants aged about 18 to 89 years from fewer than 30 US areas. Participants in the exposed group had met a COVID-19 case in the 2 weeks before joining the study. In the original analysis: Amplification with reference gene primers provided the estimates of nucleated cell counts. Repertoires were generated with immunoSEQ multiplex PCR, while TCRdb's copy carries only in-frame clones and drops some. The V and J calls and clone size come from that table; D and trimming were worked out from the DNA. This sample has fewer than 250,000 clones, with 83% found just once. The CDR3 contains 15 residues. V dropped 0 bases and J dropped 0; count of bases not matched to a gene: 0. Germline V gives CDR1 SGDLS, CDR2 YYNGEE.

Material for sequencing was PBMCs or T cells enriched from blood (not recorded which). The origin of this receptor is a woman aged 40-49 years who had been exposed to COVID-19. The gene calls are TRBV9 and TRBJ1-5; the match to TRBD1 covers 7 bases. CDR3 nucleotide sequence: TGTGCCAGCAGCGTAGGACAGGGTAGCAATCAGCCCCAGCATTTT. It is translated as CASSVGQGSNQPQHF.